Shown below are 5 T cell receptor beta chains from a single sample sequenced in a study of Ad26.COV2.S vaccination and SARS-CoV-2 variants. Assay: immunoSEQ multiplex PCR; the TCRdb copy retains only in-frame clones and omits some. The repertoire includes about 320,000 clones, approximately 86% of them detected once, and 2% to 2.5% sits in the top ten. Treatment given: around 19 received Ad26.COV2.S at low or high dose, single or two shots; 5 received placebo; per-sample allocation not given. Sample collection was performed on day 63 after the first vaccine or placebo injection. The sequenced sample was peripheral blood, obtained in a trial of Ad26.COV2.S vaccine versus placebo. The receptors stem from a person between 18 and 65 years old who received the Ad26.COV2.S COVID-19 vaccine or a placebo.

This clone was found once. The sample contains more than one DNA sequence encoding this CDR3. The chain recombines TRBV5-1 with TRBJ2-7, with 10 bases fitting TRBD1. The CDR3 covers 13 residues. Trimming cost V 4 bases and J 7 bases; bases outside gene matches: 5. Germline V gene lookup returns CDR1 SGHRS and CDR2 YFSETQ. The CDR3 coding sequence is TGCGCCAGCAGCCCGGGACAGGGGAGTGAGCAGTACTTC. Translation: CASSPGQGSEQYF.

This clone was recorded at least ten times. The chain has TRBV25-1 and TRBJ1-1, with D uncertain. CDR1 and CDR2 from the germline V gene are MGHDK and SYGVNS. The CDR3 is 15 amino acids. V lost 4 bases and J 3 bases, leaving 15 bases between the germline ends. CDR3 nucleotides: TGTGCCAGCAGTGGGGAGCAGGTCGGGGACACTGAAGCTTTCTTT. Translation: CASSGEQVGDTEAFF.

The chain is built from TRBV4-1 and TRBJ2-2, with D maybe TRBD2 (5 bases). The CDR3 sequence is 16 residues long. V was trimmed by 6 bases and J by 4 bases, leaving 18 bases between them. Germline values: CDR1 MGHRA, CDR2 YSYEKL. In DNA form, the CDR3 reads TGCGCCAGCAGTCCCAGCAGTAGCGCCGGCACCGGGGAGCTGTTTTTT. As protein: CASSPSSSAGTGELFF.

The chain employs TRBV13 and TRBJ1-3, with D possibly TRBD1 on 6 matching bases. The CDR3 extends over 15 amino acids. Germline CDR1 is PRHDT and CDR2 is FYEKMQ (reference sequence). The V end was cut by 4 bases, the J end by 4 bases, with 14 bases between. The CDR3 here is CASSYGRGQGNTIYF. CDR3 nucleotide sequence: TGTGCCAGCAGCTATGGCAGGGGTCAGGGAAACACCATATATTTT.

The V and J genes are TRBV28 and TRBJ1-1, with D perhaps TRBD1 (6 bases). Germline V gives CDR1 MDHEN, CDR2 SYDVKM. With 3 bases removed from V and 1 base from J, the gap between germline ends came to 9 bases. CDR3 length equals 14 residues. The CDR3 nucleotides are TGTGCCAGCAGTTTTGGGGGCCGGAACACTGAAGCTTTCTTT. It is translated as CASSFGGRNTEAFF.